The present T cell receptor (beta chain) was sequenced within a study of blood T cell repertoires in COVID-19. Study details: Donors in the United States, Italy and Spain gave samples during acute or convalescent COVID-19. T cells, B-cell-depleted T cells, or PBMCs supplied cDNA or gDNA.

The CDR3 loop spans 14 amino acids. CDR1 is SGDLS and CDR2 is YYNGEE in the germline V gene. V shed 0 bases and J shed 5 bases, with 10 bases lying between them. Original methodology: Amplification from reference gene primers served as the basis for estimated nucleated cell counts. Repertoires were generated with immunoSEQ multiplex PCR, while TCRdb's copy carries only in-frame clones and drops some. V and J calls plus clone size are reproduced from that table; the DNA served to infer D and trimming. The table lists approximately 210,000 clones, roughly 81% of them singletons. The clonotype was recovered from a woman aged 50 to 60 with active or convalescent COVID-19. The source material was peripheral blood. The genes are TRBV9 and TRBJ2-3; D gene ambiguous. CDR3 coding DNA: TGTGCCAGCAGCGTAGAGGAGATGGGAGATACGCAGTATTTT. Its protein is CASSVEEMGDTQYF.